The T cell receptor (beta chain) under discussion was sequenced for a study of cytomegalovirus exposure and HLA in healthy donors. Study in general: There were under 140 million unique TCR beta sequences, drawn from 150 million to 200 million T cells, in an earlier analysis.

On this clone itself: Its antigen is unknown.

Whole-study results and caveats: Within the data, a cluster of highly shared sequence variants was likely a sequencing artifact. Confirmation in vitro established that a few CMV-associated chains were specific for CMV antigens. The authors reported that TCR beta sequences could predict HLA-A and HLA-B alleles. These predictions were accurate for most subjects in the first cohort.

Germline CDR1 MDHEN, CDR2 SYDVKM. The V and J ends lost 3 bases and 1 base, in that order; junction bases with no gene match: 5. This CDR3 contains 15 residues. PCR primers comprised 60 Vbeta and 13 Jbeta primers. Measured with immunoSEQ multiplex PCR; TCRdb has only the in-frame clones, and not every one. The table lists roughly 150,000 clones, about 85% of them singletons, with about 2.5% in the top ten. The sequence was obtained from a young man in good health and CMV-seropositive. Input material: PBMCs. The chain employs TRBV28 and TRBJ2-7; 8 bases align to TRBD2. Here the CDR3 DNA reads TGTGCCAGCAGTTTTTCTGCGGGAGGTTCCTACGAGCAGTACGTC. It encodes CASSFSAGGSYEQYV.